This passage covers 30 T cell receptor beta chains from one sample sequenced in a study of blood T cells in healthy people across ages. A second PCR, run for roughly 7 to 12 cycles, used a sample-barcoded 5' primer plus a J-beta primer mix. TCRdb passed the 5' RACE reads through MiXCR, listing each CDR3 protein once. The profile shows roughly 1.9 million distinct CDR3 sequences, about 39% of them singletons. The sample taken for sequencing was blood. The receptors derive from a human donor in good health.

This clonotype has a count of ten or more. The CDR3 loop is CASSYYQGSGSYEQYF. In DNA, the CDR3 is TGTGCCAGCAGTTATTATCAGGGGAGCGGCTCCTACGAGCAGTACTTC. This rearrangement joins TRBV6-2 or TRBV6-3 to TRBJ2-7; maybe TRBD1 (6 bases). The germline V gene has CDR1 MNHEY and CDR2 SVGEGT. V lost 3 bases to trimming and J lost 0 bases, with 15 bases between them. The CDR3 contains 16 residues.

This clonotype turned up a few times. The J gene is TRBJ2-5, the V gene TRBV12-3 or TRBV12-4; D gene uncertain. The CDR3 totals 13 residues. Deletions cut 5 bases from V and 1 base from J, with 8 bases between. The CDR3 is CASSPPTQETQYF. The CDR3 region has the DNA TGTGCCAGCAGTCCGCCCACCCAAGAGACCCAGTACTTC.

This clonotype was detected only a few times. The chain recombines TRBV30 with TRBJ2-1, with 9 bases lining up with TRBD2. The CDR3 has 15 amino acids. Germline-derived CDR1 and CDR2 are GTSNPN and SVGIG (reference sequence). J gave up 3 bases and V 4 bases, and 7 bases lay outside the gene matches. The CDR3 nucleotides are TGTGCCTGGACCAACCGCGGGGGGGACTACAATGAGCAGTTCTTC. Translated, it gives CAWTNRGGDYNEQFF.

This clonotype occurred a few times. The chain links TRBV5-1 to TRBJ1-1, with 9 bases matching TRBD1. The CDR3 runs to 14 residues. CDR1 and CDR2 (germline): SGHRS, YFSETQ. The V and J ends lost 6 bases and 2 bases, in that order; junction bases with no gene match: 5. CDR3 nucleotides: TGCGCCAGCAAACCTACAGGGGGCAACACTGAAGCTTTCTTT. It specifies CASKPTGGNTEAFF.

V and J are TRBV28 and TRBJ2-1; TRBD2 matches at 10 bases. CDR1 and CDR2 from the germline V gene are MDHEN and SYDVKM. The CDR3 spans 13 residues. After removal of 3 bases from V and 12 bases from J, the junction contained 5 bases not matched to a gene. CDR3 DNA sequence: TGTGCCAGCAGTTTTACTAGCGGGGCGGTGCAGTTCTTC. Its translation: CASSFTSGAVQFF.

The CDR3 DNA is TGTGCCACGGCGGGGAAGGGAGAGACCCAGTACTTC. It specifies CATAGKGETQYF. The chain couples TRBV6-6 to TRBJ2-5; tentative D call: TRBD2 (6 bases). This CDR3 is built from 12 residues. Germline CDR1 reads MNHNY; CDR2 reads SVGAGI (reference sequence). The V end lost 10 bases, the J end lost 4 bases, and 13 bases lay between the germline ends.

This chain connects TRBV7-2 to TRBJ2-5, with a weak D call TRBD1 (5 bases). The CDR3 spans 16 residues. Germline V gene data show CDR1 as SGHTA and CDR2 as FQGNSA. Trimming stripped 0 bases from V and 1 base from J, with 12 bases between. This CDR3 reads CASSLALRQLQETQYF. CDR3 coding DNA: TGTGCCAGCAGCTTAGCGCTTCGACAGCTCCAAGAGACCCAGTACTTC.

The genes are TRBV6-2 or TRBV6-3 and TRBJ1-1; maybe TRBD1 (5 bases). The germline V gene has CDR1 MNHEY and CDR2 SVGEGT. The V end lost 7 bases, the J end lost 8 bases, and 11 bases lay between the germline ends. There are 11 residues in the CDR3. In DNA form, the CDR3 reads TGTGCCAGCATTCAAGGGGTGGAAGCTTTCTTT. Residues: CASIQGVEAFF.

This clonotype has just a few counts. The chain has TRBV7-9 and TRBJ2-5, with TRBD2 matching 9 bases. The J call could be wrong; TRBJ2-7 is a better fit for the DNA end. This CDR3 contains 15 residues. Germline V gene sequence: CDR1 SEHNR, CDR2 FQNEAQ (reference sequence). The CDR3 reads CASSPLRGGLNEQYF. The CDR3 nucleotides read TGTGCCAGCAGCCCGTTGCGGGGGGGCCTCAACGAGCAGTACTTC.

This clonotype was detected many times. The CDR3 reads CSVVVSFTNEQYF. As DNA, the CDR3 is TGCAGCGTTGTGGTTAGCTTCACCAACGAGCAGTACTTC. V usage is TRBV29-1 and J usage is TRBJ2-7; D not certain. Per the germline V gene, CDR1 is SQVTM and CDR2 is ANQGSEA. Deletions cut 4 bases from V and 5 bases from J, with 15 bases between. This CDR3 spans 13 amino acids.

This clonotype turned up a few times. The chain recombines TRBV28 with TRBJ2-3; D is ambiguous. The CDR3 is made up of 11 amino acids. V lost 5 bases to trimming and J lost 9 bases, with 9 bases between them. Germline CDR1 and CDR2: MDHEN and SYDVKM. The CDR3 nucleotides are TGTGCCAGCAGTCGACATGCCACGCAGTATTTT. Translating gives CASSRHATQYF.

This clonotype has a handful of counts. The chain joins TRBV29-1 to TRBJ2-5, with unresolved D. V was pared by 7 bases and J by 2 bases, with 11 bases between. The CDR3 runs 12 residues. Germline V gene lookup returns CDR1 SQVTM and CDR2 ANQGSEA. CDR3 residues: CSALTAQETQYF. CDR3 sequence (DNA): TGCAGCGCACTGACGGCACAAGAGACCCAGTACTTC.

The gene calls are TRBV7-2 and TRBJ1-2; tentative D call: TRBD1 (5 bases). Deletions cut 5 bases from V and 4 bases from J, with 20 bases between. This CDR3 is built from 16 residues. Germline CDR1 and CDR2: SGHTA and FQGNSA. CDR3 nucleotide sequence: TGTGCCAGCAGCCAAGGGGTCCAGGGTTTCGTCTATGGCTACACCTTC. Amino acids: CASSQGVQGFVYGYTF. Full variable domain (remainder filled in from reference TRBV7-2 and TRBJ1-2): GAGVSQSPSNKVTEKGKDVELRCDPISGHTALYWYRQSLGQGLEFLIYFQGNSAPDKSGLPSDRFSAERTGGSVSTLTIQRTQQEDSAVYLCASSQGVQGFVYGYTFGSGTRLTVV.

V usage is TRBV24-1 and J usage is TRBJ1-1; D remains unclear. The ends were cut back, 8 bases at V and 7 bases at J, with 10 bases in the middle. The germline V gene encodes CDR1 KGHDR and CDR2 SFDVKD. This CDR3 is 11 amino acids long. The DNA for the CDR3 is TGTGCCACCATCAAGAAGGATGAAGCTTTCTTT. Its protein product is CATIKKDEAFF.

This chain uses TRBV3-1 with TRBJ2-1; TRBD1 aligns across 9 bases. V shed 4 bases and J 7 bases; nucleotides not matched to a gene: 20. This CDR3 comprises 19 residues. Per the germline V gene, CDR1 is LGHDT and CDR2 is YNNKEL (reference sequence). CDR3 nucleotides: TGTGCCAGCAGCCCGAGTCATACAGGGGGCAGGGTCTCGTGGAATGAGCAGTTCTTC. It encodes CASSPSHTGGRVSWNEQFF.

This chain uses TRBV4-1 with TRBJ1-1; no firm D call. Looked up from germline, CDR1 is MGHRA and CDR2 is YSYEKL. This CDR3 region has 14 residues. Trimming removed 4 bases from V and 1 base from J, with 10 bases in between. The CDR3 sequence: CASSRGRTNTEAFF. Here the CDR3 DNA reads TGCGCCAGCAGCCGCGGACGGACGAACACTGAAGCTTTCTTT.

V is TRBV4-1 and J is TRBJ1-1, with a tentative D call TRBD1 (5 bases). Germline V lookup: CDR1 MGHRA, CDR2 YSYEKL. The V gene lost 3 bases and the J gene lost 3 bases, with 17 bases spanning the gap. This CDR3 contains 16 residues. CDR3 nucleotide sequence: TGCGCCAGCAGCCATCTTGATGGGGGTCCGCACACTGAAGCTTTCTTT. This codes for CASSHLDGGPHTEAFF.

This clonotype was seen ten or more times. At one boundary the junction diverges from the germline segment, which might be a read error. The chain is built from TRBV5-1 and TRBJ1-5; D gene ambiguous. CDR1 and CDR2 from the germline V gene are SGHRS and YFSETQ. The CDR3 loop spans 13 amino acids. CDR3 coding DNA: TGTGCCAGCAGTCCAGATAGCAATCAGCCCCAGCATTTT. Its protein product is CASSPDSNQPQHF.

The J gene is TRBJ2-1, the V gene TRBV19; no clear D gene. The CDR3 spans 15 residues. Germline-derived CDR1 and CDR2 are LNHDA and SQIVND (reference sequence). Trimming took off 7 bases at V and 0 bases at J, with 13 bases between the two ends. The CDR3 here is CASISRRSSYNEQFF. CDR3 nucleotides: TGTGCCAGTATCAGTAGACGGAGCTCCTACAATGAGCAGTTCTTC.

This clonotype was seen more than once but under ten times. This CDR3 reads CSARDVAGGLETQYF. CDR3 DNA sequence: TGCAGTGCTAGAGATGTGGCGGGGGGGCTGGAGACCCAGTACTTC. The V and J genes are TRBV20-1 and TRBJ2-5; 9 positions agree with TRBD2. With 0 bases clipped from V and 5 bases from J, the junction kept 7 bases outside the gene matches. The CDR3 has 15 amino acids. Germline V lookup: CDR1 DFQATT, CDR2 SNEGSKA (reference sequence).

The rearrangement joins TRBV6-1 to TRBJ1-2; D unclear. V shed 1 base and J shed 3 bases, with 12 bases lying between them. Germline V gene data show CDR1 as MNHNS and CDR2 as SASEGT. This CDR3 comprises 15 residues. CDR3 residues: CASSEVPGDYYGYTF. CDR3 sequence (DNA): TGTGCCAGCAGTGAAGTACCGGGTGATTACTATGGCTACACCTTC.

In this sample, this clonotype turned up a few times. The chain carries TRBV29-1 and TRBJ2-5, with D perhaps TRBD1 or TRBD2 (5 bases each). The CDR3 covers 12 residues. The V end lost 8 bases, the J end lost 3 bases, and 13 bases lay between the germline ends. CDR1 SQVTM and CDR2 ANQGSEA come from the germline V gene. CDR3 in DNA: TGCAGCATCGAAGAGGGGAAAGAGACCCAGTACTTC. Translating it yields CSIEEGKETQYF.

The rearrangement uses TRBV28 and TRBJ2-5; D possibly uses TRBD1 or TRBD2 (5 bases each). Trimming stripped 5 bases from V and 1 base from J, with 14 bases between. Germline CDR1 MDHEN, CDR2 SYDVKM. CDR3 length: 15 amino acids. The chain's CDR3 is CASSGAGTAQETQYF. The CDR3 DNA follows: TGTGCCAGCAGTGGCGCCGGGACGGCCCAAGAGACCCAGTACTTC.

The rearrangement links TRBV5-4 to TRBJ2-6, with TRBD1 matching over 7 bases. CDR1 and CDR2 from the germline V gene are SGHNT and YYREEE (reference sequence). This CDR3 is 16 amino acids long. The V gene end was trimmed by 3 bases and the J gene end by 2 bases; junction bases not matched to a gene: 5. CDR3 sequence reads: CASSSKTGAGANVLTF. CDR3 sequence (DNA): TGTGCCAGCAGCTCTAAAACAGGGGCTGGGGCCAACGTCCTGACTTTC.

This clonotype was recorded a few times. An end of the junction does not agree with germline; a read error may underlie this. This chain joins TRBV6-5 and TRBJ2-1; 7 nucleotides align to TRBD2. The CDR3 runs to 15 residues. The germline V gene encodes CDR1 MNHEY and CDR2 SVGAGI. CDR3 in DNA: TGTGCCAGCGCCCCCTCGAGCGGGGTTAGCAATGAGCGGTTCTTC. Its translation: CASAPSSGVSNERFF.

There are a few counts of this clonotype. V usage is TRBV6-1 and J usage is TRBJ2-1; TRBD2 matches 10 bases. V gave up 1 base and J gave up 7 bases; unmatched junction bases: 7. The CDR3 loop spans 16 amino acids. Germline CDR1 MNHNS, CDR2 SASEGT. Here the CDR3 DNA reads TGTGCCAGCAGTGAAGGAAGCGGGGGGGCCAGGAATGAGCAGTTCTTC. It codes for CASSEGSGGARNEQFF.

This clonotype showed up just a few times. The V and J genes are TRBV20-1 and TRBJ2-3, with D perhaps TRBD2 (6 bases). The CDR3 spans 14 residues. CDR1 and CDR2 (germline): DFQATT, SNEGSKA (reference sequence). The germline V and J ends were trimmed by 3 bases and 0 bases, with 10 bases remaining between them. CDR3 in DNA: TGCAGTGCTAGTACCGGGACTAGCACAGATACGCAGTATTTT. It specifies CSASTGTSTDTQYF.

This clonotype was seen a few times. The rearrangement uses TRBV7-9 and TRBJ1-2; 7 nucleotides line up with TRBD1. Germline V gene data show CDR1 as SEHNR and CDR2 as FQNEAQ (reference sequence). The V segment lost 5 bases and the J segment 5 bases; nucleotides outside the gene matches: 8. This CDR3 spans 14 amino acids. In DNA, the CDR3 is TGTGCCAGCAGCGATCCGGGACAGTTTTATGGCTACACCTTC. Translated, it gives CASSDPGQFYGYTF.

This clonotype was seen a handful of times. This chain joins TRBV7-2 and TRBJ1-4; 7 nucleotides match TRBD1. V trimming: 4 bases; J trimming: 12 bases; junction bases outside the gene matches: 11. CDR3 size: 14 residues. Germline CDR1 reads SGHTA; CDR2 reads FQGNSA. CDR3 in amino acids: CASSSSDRVGELFF. The CDR3 region has the DNA TGTGCCAGCAGCTCAAGCGACAGGGTCGGGGAACTGTTTTTT.

This clonotype was seen at least ten times. The rearrangement joins TRBV10-3 to TRBJ2-7, with TRBD1 matching over 7 bases. With 0 bases clipped from V and 5 bases from J, the junction kept 10 bases outside the gene matches. Germline V lookup: CDR1 ENHRY, CDR2 SYGVKD. This CDR3 is 16 amino acids long. The CDR3 nucleotides are TGTGCCATCAGTGAGTCGAGGCAGGGGGTGGGCGACGAGCAGTACTTC. Protein: CAISESRQGVGDEQYF.